Included here is one T cell receptor (beta chain) sequence, with context. The CDR3 totals 16 residues. The V and J ends lost 3 bases and 6 bases respectively, with 17 bases between them. Per the germline V gene, CDR1 is MNHEY and CDR2 is SMNVEV (reference sequence). The sample comes from a study of blood T cell repertoires in COVID-19. Study as a whole: Collection of acute and convalescent COVID-19 samples took place in the United States, Italy and Spain.

Assay: immunoSEQ multiplex PCR; the TCRdb copy retains only in-frame clones and omits some. The sample lists some 90,000 clones, roughly 80% occurring once. The rearrangement links TRBV27 to TRBJ1-4; D gene ambiguous. Sample: peripheral blood. The clonotype was recovered from a man between 60 and 75 years old with acute or convalescent COVID-19. CDR3 sequence reads: CASSLARVPTYEKLFF. In DNA form, the CDR3 reads TGTGCCAGCAGTTTGGCTAGAGTGCCAACGTATGAAAAACTGTTTTTT.